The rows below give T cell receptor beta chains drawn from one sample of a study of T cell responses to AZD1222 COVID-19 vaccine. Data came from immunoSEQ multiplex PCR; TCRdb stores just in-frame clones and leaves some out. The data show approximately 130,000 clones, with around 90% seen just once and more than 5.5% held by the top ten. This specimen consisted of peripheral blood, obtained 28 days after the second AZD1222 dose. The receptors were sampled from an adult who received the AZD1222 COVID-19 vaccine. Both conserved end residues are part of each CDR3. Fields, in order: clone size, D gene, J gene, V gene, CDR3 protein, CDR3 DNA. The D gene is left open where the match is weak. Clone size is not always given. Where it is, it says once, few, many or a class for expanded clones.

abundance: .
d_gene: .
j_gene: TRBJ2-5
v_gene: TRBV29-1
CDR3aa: CSGRVRDQETQYF
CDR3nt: TGCAGCGGCCGGGTCAGGGACCAAGAGACCCAGTACTTC

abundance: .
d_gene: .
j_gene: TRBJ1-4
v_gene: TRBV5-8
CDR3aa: CASSPNTGHLNEKLFF
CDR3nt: TGTGCCAGCAGCCCCAATACGGGACACTTAAATGAAAAACTGTTTTTT

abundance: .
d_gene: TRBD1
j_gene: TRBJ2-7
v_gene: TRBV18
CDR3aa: CASSPRQGAPYEQYF
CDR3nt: TGTGCCAGCTCACCACGACAGGGGGCCCCCTACGAGCAGTACTTC

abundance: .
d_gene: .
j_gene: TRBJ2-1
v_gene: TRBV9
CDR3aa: CASSVDVVKGGNEQFF
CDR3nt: TGTGCCAGCAGCGTAGATGTCGTCAAGGGGGGCAATGAGCAGTTCTTC

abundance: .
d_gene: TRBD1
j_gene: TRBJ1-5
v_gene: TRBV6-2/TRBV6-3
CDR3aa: CASSYLDREDQPQHF
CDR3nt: TGTGCCAGCAGTTACTTGGACAGGGAAGATCAGCCCCAGCATTTT

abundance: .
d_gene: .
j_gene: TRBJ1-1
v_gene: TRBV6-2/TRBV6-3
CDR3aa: CASSYGGRAGTEAFF
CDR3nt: TGTGCCAGCAGTTACGGGGGCCGGGCGGGGACTGAAGCTTTCTTT

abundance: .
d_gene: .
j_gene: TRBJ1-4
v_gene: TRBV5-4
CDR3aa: CASSLASGGAEKLFF
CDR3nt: TGTGCCAGCAGCTTGGCTTCGGGGGGGGCTGAAAAACTGTTTTTT

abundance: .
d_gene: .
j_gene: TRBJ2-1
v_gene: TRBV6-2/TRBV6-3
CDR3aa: CASSWSGWNEQFF
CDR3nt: TGTGCCAGCAGTTGGTCAGGGTGGAATGAGCAGTTCTTC

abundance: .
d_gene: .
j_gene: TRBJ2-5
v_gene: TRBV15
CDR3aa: CATSRDQGETQYF
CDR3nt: TGTGCCACCAGCAGAGATCAGGGCGAGACCCAGTACTTC

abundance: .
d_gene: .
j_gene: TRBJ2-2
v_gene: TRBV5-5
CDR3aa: CASSLGGDYTGELFF
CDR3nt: TGTGCCAGCAGCTTGGGGGGTGATTACACCGGGGAGCTGTTTTTT

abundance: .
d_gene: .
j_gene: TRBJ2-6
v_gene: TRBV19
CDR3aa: CASSPFENSGANVLTF
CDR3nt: TGTGCCAGTAGCCCTTTTGAGAACTCTGGGGCCAACGTCCTGACTTTC

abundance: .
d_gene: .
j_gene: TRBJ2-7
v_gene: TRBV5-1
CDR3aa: CASSLTGFYEQYF
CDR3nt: TGCGCCAGCAGCTTGACAGGGTTCTACGAGCAGTACTTC

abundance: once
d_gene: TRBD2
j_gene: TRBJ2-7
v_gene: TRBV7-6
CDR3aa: CASSRSGRAPGEQYF
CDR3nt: TGTGCCAGCAGCAGGAGCGGGAGGGCCCCTGGCGAGCAGTACTTC

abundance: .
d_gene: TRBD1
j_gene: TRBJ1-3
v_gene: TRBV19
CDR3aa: CASSKQGSGNTIYF
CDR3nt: TGTGCCAGTAGTAAACAGGGGTCTGGAAACACCATATATTTT

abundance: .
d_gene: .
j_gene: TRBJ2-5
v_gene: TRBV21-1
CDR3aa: CASSKVIAGPRGTQYF
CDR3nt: TGTGCCAGCAGCAAAGTAATAGCCGGGCCCAGGGGGACCCAGTACTTC

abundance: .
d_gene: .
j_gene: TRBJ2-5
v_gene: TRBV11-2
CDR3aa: CASSLTYWGETQYF
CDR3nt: TGTGCCAGCAGCTTGACCTACTGGGGGGAGACCCAGTACTTC

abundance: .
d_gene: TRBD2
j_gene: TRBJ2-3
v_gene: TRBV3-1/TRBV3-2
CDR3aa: CASSQDRLAGTDTQYF
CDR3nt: TGTGCCAGCAGCCAAGATAGGCTAGCGGGTACGGATACGCAGTATTTT

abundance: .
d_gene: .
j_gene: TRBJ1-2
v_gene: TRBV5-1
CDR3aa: CASSLAGENYGYTF
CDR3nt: TGCGCCAGCAGCTTGGCCGGGGAAAACTATGGCTACACCTTC

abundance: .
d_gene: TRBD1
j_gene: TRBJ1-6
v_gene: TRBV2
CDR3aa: CASRPDRGRGNSPLHF
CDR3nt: TGTGCCAGCAGGCCTGACAGGGGGCGCGGTAATTCACCCCTCCACTTT

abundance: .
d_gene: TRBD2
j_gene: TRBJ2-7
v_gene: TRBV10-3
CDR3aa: CAISVYGTTGWEQYF
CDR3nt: TGTGCCATCAGTGTTTACGGGACTACGGGTTGGGAGCAGTACTTC

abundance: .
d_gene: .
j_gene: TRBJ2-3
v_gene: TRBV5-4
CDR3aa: CASSPGGGALDTQYF
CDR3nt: TGTGCCAGCAGTCCGGGGGGCGGGGCGTTAGATACGCAGTATTTT

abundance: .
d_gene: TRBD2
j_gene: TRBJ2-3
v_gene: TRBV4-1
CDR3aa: CASSQVFGLAGADTQYF
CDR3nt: TGCGCCAGCAGCCAAGTGTTTGGGCTAGCGGGAGCAGATACGCAGTATTTT

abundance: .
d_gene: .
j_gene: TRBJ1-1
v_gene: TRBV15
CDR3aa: CATSRDRRGAFF
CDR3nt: TGTGCCACCAGCAGAGATAGGAGAGGGGCTTTCTTT

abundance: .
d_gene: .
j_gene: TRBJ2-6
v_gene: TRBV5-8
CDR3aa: CASSLATRSSGANVLTF
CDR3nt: TGTGCCAGCAGCTTGGCCACAAGGAGCTCTGGGGCCAACGTCCTGACTTTC

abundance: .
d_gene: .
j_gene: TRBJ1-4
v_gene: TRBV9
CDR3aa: CASSVESLVGEKLFF
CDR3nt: TGTGCCAGCAGCGTCGAATCTTTGGTGGGCGAAAAACTGTTTTTT

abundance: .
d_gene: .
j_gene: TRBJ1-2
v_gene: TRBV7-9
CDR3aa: CASSPAGLGGYTF
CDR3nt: TGTGCCAGCAGCCCAGCGGGTCTTGGTGGCTACACCTTC

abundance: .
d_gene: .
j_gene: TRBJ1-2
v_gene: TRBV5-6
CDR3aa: CASSEVLDHYGYTF
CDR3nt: TGTGCCAGCAGTGAGGTATTAGACCACTATGGCTACACCTTC

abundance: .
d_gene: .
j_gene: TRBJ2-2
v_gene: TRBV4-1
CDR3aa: CASSQDRIGTPLLGELFF
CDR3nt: TGCGCCAGCAGCCAAGATAGAATAGGGACGCCCCTTTTGGGGGAGCTGTTTTTT

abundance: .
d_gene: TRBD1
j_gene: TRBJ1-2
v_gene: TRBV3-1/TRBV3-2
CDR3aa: CASSPPDRAYGYTF
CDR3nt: TGTGCCAGCAGCCCTCCCGACAGGGCCTATGGCTACACCTTC

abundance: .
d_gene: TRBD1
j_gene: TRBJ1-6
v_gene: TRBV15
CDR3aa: CATSRGSDRYLYNSPLHF
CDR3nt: TGTGCCACCAGCCGGGGATCGGACAGGTATCTCTATAATTCACCCCTCCACTTT

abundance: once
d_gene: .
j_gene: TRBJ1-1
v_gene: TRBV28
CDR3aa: CASSSPGRNEAFF
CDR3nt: TGTGCCAGCAGTTCCCCTGGGAGGAATGAAGCTTTCTTT

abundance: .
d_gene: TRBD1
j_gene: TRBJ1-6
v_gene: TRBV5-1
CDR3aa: CASSQQTGSSYNSPLHF
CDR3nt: TGCGCCAGCAGCCAGCAGACAGGGAGCTCCTATAATTCACCCCTCCACTTT

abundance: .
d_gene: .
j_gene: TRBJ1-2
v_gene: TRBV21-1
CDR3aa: CASSKKRVGRKYYGYTF
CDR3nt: TGTGCCAGCAGCAAAAAAAGGGTAGGACGTAAATACTATGGCTACACCTTC

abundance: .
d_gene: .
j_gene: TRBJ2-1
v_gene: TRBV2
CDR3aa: CASNRAASSYNEQFF
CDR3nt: TGTGCCAGCAATCGGGCCGCCAGCTCCTACAATGAGCAGTTCTTC

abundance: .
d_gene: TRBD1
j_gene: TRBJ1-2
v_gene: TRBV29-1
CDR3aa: CSGLDRGQSYGYTF
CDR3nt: TGCAGCGGTCTAGACAGGGGGCAAAGCTATGGCTACACCTTC

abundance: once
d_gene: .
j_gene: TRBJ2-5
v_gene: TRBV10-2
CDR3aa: CASSSGTQYF
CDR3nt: TGCGCCAGCAGCTCGGGTACCCAGTACTTC

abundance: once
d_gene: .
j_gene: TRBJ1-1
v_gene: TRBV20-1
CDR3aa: CSASVEPNTEAFF
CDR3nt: TGCAGTGCTAGTGTAGAACCGAACACTGAAGCTTTCTTT

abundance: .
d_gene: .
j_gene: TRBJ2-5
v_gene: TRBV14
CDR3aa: CASSQVRVQETQYF
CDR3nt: TGTGCCAGCAGCCAAGTGAGGGTTCAAGAGACCCAGTACTTC

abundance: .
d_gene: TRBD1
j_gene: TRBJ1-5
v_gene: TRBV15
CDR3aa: CATSRDRGFQPQHF
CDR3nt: TGTGCCACCAGCCGGGACAGAGGTTTTCAGCCCCAGCATTTT

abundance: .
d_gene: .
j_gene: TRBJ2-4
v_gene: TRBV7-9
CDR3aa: CASSLGGGVTKNIQYF
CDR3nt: TGTGCCAGCAGCTTAGGGGGAGGAGTGACCAAAAACATTCAGTACTTC